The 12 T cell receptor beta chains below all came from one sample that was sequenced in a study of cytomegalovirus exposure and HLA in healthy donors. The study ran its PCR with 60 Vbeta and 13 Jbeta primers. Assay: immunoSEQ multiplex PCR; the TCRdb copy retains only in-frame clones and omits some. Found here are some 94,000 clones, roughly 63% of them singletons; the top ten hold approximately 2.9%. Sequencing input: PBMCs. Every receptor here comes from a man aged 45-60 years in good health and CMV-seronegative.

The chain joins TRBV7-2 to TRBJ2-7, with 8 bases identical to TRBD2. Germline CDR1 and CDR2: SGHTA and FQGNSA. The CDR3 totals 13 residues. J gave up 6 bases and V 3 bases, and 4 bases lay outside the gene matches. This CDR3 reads CASSFGGGFEQYF. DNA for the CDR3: TGTGCCAGCAGCTTTGGCGGGGGGTTCGAGCAGTACTTC.

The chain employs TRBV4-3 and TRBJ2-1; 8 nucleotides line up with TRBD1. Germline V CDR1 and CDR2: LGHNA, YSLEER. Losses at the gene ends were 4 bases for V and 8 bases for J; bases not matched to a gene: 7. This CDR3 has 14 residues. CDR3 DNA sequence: TGCGCCAGCAGCCTAGGGGGCAGGGGGCATGAGCAGTTCTTC. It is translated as CASSLGGRGHEQFF.

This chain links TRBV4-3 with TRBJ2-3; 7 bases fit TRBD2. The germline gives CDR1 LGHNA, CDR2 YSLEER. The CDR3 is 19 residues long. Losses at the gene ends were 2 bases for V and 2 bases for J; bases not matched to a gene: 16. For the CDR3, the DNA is TGCGCCAGCAGCCAATCCCCTCCGCTGGGACTAAGGACCACAGATACGCAGTATTTT. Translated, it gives CASSQSPPLGLRTTDTQYF.

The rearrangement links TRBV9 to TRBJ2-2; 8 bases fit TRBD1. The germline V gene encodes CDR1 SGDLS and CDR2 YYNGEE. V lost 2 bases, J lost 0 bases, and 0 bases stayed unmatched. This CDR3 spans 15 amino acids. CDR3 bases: TGTGCCAGCAGCGTGACAGGGGCGAACACCGGGGAGCTGTTTTTT. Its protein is CASSVTGANTGELFF.

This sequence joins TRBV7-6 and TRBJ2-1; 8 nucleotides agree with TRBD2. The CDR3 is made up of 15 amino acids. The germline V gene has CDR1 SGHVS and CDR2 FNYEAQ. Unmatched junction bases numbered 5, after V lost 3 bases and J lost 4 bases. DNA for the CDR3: TGTGCCAGCAGCTTCTCCGGGACTAGTTACAATGAGCAGTTCTTC. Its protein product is CASSFSGTSYNEQFF.

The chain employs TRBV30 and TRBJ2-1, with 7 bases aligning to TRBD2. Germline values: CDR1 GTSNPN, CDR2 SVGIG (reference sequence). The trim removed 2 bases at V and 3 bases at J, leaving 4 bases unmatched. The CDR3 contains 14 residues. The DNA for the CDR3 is TGTGCCTGGAGTCGGGGAGGGAACTACAATGAGCAGTTCTTC. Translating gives CAWSRGGNYNEQFF.

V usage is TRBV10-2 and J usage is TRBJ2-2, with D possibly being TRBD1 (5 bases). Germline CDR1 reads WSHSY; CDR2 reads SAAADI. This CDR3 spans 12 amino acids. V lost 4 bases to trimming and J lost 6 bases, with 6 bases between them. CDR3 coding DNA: TGCGCCAGCAGTGTGGGGCCCGGGGAGCTGTTTTTT. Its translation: CASSVGPGELFF.

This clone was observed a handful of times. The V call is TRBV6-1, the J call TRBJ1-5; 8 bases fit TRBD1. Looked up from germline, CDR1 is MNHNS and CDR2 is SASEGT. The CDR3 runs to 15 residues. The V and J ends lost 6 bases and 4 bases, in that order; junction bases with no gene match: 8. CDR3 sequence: CASRLTGGFNQPQHF. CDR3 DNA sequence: TGTGCCAGCAGGCTAACAGGGGGTTTTAATCAGCCCCAGCATTTT.

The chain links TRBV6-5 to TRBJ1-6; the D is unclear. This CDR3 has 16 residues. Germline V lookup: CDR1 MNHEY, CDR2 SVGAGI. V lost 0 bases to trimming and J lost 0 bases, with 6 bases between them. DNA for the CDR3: TGTGCCAGCAGTTACTCCCGTAGCTCCTATAATTCACCCCTCCACTTT. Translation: CASSYSRSSYNSPLHF.

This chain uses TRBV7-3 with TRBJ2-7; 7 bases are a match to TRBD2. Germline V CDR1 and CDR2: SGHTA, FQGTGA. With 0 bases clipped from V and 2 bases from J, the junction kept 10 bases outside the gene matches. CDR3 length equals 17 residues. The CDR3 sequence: CASSLTPVREGTYEQYF. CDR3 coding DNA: TGTGCCAGCAGCTTAACCCCTGTCAGGGAGGGAACCTACGAGCAGTACTTC.

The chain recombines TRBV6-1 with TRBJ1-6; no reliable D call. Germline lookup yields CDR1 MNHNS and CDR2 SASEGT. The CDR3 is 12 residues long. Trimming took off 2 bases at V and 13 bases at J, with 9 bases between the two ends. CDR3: CASSEPGGPLHF. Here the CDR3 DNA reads TGTGCCAGCAGTGAACCTGGCGGGCCCCTCCACTTT.

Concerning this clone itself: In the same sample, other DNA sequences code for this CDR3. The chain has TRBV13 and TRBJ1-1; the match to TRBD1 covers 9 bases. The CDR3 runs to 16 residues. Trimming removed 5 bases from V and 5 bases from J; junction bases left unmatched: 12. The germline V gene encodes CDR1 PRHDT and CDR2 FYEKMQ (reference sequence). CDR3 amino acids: CASSELPGQGETEAFF. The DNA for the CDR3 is TGTGCCAGCAGCGAACTTCCGGGACAGGGTGAAACTGAAGCTTTCTTT.